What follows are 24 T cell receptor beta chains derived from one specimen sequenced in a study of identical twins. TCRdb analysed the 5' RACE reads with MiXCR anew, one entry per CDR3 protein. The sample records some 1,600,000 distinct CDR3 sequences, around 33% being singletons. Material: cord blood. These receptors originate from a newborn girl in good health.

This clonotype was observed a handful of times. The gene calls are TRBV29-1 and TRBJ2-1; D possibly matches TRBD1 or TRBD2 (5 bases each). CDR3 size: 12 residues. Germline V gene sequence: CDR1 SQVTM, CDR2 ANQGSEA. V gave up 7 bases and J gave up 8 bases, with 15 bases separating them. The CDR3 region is CSASGGGDEQFF. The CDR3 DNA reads TGCAGCGCCTCGGGTGGGGGAGATGAGCAGTTCTTC.

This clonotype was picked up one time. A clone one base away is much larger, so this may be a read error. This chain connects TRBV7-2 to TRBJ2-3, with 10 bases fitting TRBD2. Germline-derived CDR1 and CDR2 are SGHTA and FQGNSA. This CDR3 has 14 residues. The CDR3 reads CATSLASGRDTQYF. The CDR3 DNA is TGTGCCACCAGCTTAGCTAGCGGGAGAGATACGCAGTATTTT.

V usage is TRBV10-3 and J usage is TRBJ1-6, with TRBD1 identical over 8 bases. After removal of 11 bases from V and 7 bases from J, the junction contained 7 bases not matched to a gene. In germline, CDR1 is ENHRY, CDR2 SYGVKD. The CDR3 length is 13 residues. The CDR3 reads CALGQGENSPLHF. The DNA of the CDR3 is TGTGCCCTCGGACAGGGTGAAAATTCACCCCTCCACTTT.

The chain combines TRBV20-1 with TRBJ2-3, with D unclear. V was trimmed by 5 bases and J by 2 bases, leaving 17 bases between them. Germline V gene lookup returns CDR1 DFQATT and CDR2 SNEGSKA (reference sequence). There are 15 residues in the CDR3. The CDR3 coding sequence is TGCAGTGCTGACGGCTATGGGGTTTTCACAGATACGCAGTATTTT. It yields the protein CSADGYGVFTDTQYF.

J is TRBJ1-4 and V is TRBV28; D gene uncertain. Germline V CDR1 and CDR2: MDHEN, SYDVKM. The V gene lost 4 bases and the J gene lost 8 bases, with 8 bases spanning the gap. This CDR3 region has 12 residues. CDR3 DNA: TGTGCCAGCAGTTCCGTCAGGGAAAAACTGTTTTTT. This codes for CASSSVREKLFF. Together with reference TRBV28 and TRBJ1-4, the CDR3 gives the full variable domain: DVKVTQSSRYLVKRTGEKVFLECVQDMDHENMFWYRQDPGLGLRLIYFSYDVKMKEKGDIPEGYSVSREKKERFSLILESASTNQTSMYLCASSSVREKLFFGSGTQLSVL.

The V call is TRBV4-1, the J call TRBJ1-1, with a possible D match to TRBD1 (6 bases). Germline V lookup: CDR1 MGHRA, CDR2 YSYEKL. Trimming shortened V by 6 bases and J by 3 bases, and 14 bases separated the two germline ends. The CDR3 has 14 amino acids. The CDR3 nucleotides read TGCGCCAGCAGGTGGGACAAGAGCGACACTGAAGCTTTCTTT. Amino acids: CASRWDKSDTEAFF.

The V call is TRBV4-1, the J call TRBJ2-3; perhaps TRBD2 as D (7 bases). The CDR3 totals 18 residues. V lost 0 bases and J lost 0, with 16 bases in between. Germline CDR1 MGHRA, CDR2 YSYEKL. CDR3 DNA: TGCGCCAGCAGCCAAGAAAGGGGACGGGGGGCGAGCACAGATACGCAGTATTTT. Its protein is CASSQERGRGASTDTQYF.

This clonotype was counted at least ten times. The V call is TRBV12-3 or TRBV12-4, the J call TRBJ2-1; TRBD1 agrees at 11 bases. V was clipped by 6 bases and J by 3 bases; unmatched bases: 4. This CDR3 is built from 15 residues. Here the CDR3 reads CASSPGTGGYNEQFF. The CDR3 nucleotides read TGTGCCAGCAGCCCCGGGACAGGGGGCTACAATGAGCAGTTCTTC.

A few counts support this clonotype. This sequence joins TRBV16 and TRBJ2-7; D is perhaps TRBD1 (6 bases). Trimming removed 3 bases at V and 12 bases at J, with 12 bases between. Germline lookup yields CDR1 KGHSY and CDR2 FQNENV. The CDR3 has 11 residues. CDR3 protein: CASSHSGVGYF. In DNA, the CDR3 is TGTGCCAGCAGCCACTCAGGGGTCGGGTACTTC.

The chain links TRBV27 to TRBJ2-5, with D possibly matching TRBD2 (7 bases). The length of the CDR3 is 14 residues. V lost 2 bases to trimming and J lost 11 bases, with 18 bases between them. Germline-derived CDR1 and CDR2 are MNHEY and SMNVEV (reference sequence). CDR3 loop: CASSLRGGGTKQYF. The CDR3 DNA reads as TGTGCCAGCAGTTTAAGGGGGGGTGGTACGAAGCAGTACTTC.

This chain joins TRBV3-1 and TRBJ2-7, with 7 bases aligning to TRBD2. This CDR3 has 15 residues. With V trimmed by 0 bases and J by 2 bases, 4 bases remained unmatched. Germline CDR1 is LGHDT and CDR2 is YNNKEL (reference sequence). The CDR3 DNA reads TGTGCCAGCAGCCAAGAAGCCGGGAGGACCTACGAGCAGTACTTC. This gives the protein CASSQEAGRTYEQYF.

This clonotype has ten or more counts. Here the CDR3 reads CASSQGRLSYNEQFF. The CDR3 DNA sequence: TGTGCCAGCAGCCAAGGACGGCTATCCTACAATGAGCAGTTCTTC. The chain employs TRBV3-1 and TRBJ2-1; D is undetermined. Trimming removed 1 base from V and 1 base from J, with 8 bases in between. CDR1 and CDR2 from the germline V gene are LGHDT and YNNKEL (reference sequence). The CDR3 extends over 15 amino acids.

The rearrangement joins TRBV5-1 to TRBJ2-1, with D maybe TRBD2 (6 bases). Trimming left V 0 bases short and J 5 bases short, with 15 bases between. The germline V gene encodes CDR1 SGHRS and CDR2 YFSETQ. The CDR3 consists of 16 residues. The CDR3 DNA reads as TGCGCCAGCAGCTTGGCGGGTCCTGGAGGGAACAATGAGCAGTTCTTC. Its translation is CASSLAGPGGNNEQFF. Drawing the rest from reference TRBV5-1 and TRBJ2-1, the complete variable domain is KAGVTQTPRYLIKTRGQQVTLSCSPISGHRSVSWYQQTPGQGLQFLFEYFSETQRNKGNFPGRFSGRQFSNSRSEMNVSTLELGDSALYLCASSLAGPGGNNEQFFGPGTRLTVL.

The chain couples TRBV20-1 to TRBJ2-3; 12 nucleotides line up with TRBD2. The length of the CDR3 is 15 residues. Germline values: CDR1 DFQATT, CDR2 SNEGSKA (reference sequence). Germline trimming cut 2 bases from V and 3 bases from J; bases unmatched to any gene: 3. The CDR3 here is CSARLAGGRTDTQYF. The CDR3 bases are TGCAGTGCTAGACTAGCGGGAGGGAGGACAGATACGCAGTATTTT.

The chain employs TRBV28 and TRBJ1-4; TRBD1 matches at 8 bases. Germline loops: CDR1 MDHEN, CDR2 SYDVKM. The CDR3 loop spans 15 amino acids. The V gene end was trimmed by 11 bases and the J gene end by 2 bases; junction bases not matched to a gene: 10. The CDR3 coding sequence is TGTGCCGCCCGGCAGGGGGCGGAGACTAATGAAAAACTGTTTTTT. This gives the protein CAARQGAETNEKLFF.

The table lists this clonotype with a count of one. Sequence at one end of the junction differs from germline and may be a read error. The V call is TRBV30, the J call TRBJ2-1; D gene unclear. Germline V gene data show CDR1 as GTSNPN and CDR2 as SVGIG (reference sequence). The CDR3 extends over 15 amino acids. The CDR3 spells CAWSVSLVWIGEQVF. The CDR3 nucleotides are TGTGCCTGGAGTGTATCCCTAGTATGGATCGGTGAGCAGGTCTTC.

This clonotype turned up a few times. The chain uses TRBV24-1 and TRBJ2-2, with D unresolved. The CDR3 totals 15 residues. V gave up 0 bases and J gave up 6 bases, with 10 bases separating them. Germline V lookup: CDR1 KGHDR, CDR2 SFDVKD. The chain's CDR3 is CATSDLVPGSGELFF. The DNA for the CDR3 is TGTGCCACCAGTGATTTGGTTCCCGGGTCCGGGGAGCTGTTTTTT.

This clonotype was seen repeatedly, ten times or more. The CDR3 sequence is CSATETVTPSYGYTF. CDR3 in DNA: TGCAGCGCCACCGAGACGGTTACCCCTAGCTATGGCTACACCTTC. This sequence joins TRBV29-1 and TRBJ1-2, with unresolved D. Germline values: CDR1 SQVTM, CDR2 ANQGSEA. This CDR3 is 15 amino acids long. V lost 7 bases, J lost 4 bases, and 22 bases lay in between.

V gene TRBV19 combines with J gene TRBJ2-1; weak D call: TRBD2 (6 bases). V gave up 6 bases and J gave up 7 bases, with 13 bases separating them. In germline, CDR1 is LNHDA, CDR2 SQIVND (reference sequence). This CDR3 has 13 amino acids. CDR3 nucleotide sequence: TGTGCCAGTAGGGGCGGGGTCTCGAATGAGCAGTTCTTC. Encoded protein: CASRGGVSNEQFF.

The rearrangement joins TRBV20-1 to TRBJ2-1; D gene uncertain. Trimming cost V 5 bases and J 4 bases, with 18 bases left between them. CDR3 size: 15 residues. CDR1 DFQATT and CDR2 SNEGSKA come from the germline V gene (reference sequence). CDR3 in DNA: TGCAGTGCTTTCCGAGAACCGAAACGTTACAATGAGCAGTTCTTC. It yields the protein CSAFREPKRYNEQFF.

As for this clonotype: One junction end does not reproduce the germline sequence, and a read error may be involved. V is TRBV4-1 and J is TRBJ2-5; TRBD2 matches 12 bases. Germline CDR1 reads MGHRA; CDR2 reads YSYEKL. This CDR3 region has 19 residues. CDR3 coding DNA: TGCGTCAGCAGCCAACTTTCGCGGATACTAGCGGGAGGCCAAGAGACCCAGTACTTC. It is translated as CVSSQLSRILAGGQETQYF.

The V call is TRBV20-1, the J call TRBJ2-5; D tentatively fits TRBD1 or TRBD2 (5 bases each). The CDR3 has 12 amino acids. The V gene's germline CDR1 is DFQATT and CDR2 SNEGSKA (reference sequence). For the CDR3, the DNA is TGCGGCCTCGGGACCACGAAAGAGACCCAGTACTTC. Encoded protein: CGLGTTKETQYF.

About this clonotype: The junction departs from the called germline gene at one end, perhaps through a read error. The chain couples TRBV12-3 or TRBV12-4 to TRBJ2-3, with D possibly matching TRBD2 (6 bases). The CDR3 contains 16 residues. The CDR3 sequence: CASRARDSLLTDAQYF. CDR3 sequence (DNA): TGTGCCAGCAGGGCGCGGGACTCCCTGCTCACAGATGCGCAGTATTTT.

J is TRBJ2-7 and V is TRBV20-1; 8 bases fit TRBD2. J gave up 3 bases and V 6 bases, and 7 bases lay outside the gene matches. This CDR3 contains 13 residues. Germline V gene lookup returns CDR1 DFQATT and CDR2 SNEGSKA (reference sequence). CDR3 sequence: CSATAGVVYEQYF. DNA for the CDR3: TGCAGTGCGACAGCGGGGGTTGTCTACGAGCAGTACTTC.